Listed below are T cell receptor beta chains from one sample, sequenced in a study of T cell responses to AZD1222 COVID-19 vaccine. Method: immunoSEQ multiplex PCR; TCRdb's copy keeps in-frame clones and lacks some. The sample gives approximately 77,000 clones, 80% to 90% of which show up once; roughly 3.6% is in the top ten. The specimen was peripheral blood, collected 28 days after the second AZD1222 dose. The receptors were gathered from an adult who received the AZD1222 COVID-19 vaccine. Both conserved end residues are part of each CDR3. The size field is filled for only some rows; it gives once, few, many or a size class.

cdr3_aa,v_call,j_call,clone_size
CASSRRTPDGSNTEAFF,TRBV5-1,TRBJ1-1,-
CASSPGQGPNEKLFF,TRBV18,TRBJ1-4,-
CASSEAGNTEAFF,TRBV6-4,TRBJ1-1,-
CASSLDRNTGELFF,TRBV7-7,TRBJ2-2,-
CASSLEPGGNTDTQYF,TRBV5-4,TRBJ2-3,-
CASSLGLAGEEQYF,TRBV11-2,TRBJ2-7,-
CASSFDRGGRNEQFF,TRBV7-2,TRBJ2-1,-
CASSFLPGDVATNEKLFF,TRBV9,TRBJ1-4,once
CASSSGQGARGNTIYF,TRBV7-9,TRBJ1-3,-
CATSRERGRDTQYF,TRBV15,TRBJ2-3,few
CASTKTGDTEAFF,TRBV28,TRBJ1-1,-